Listed below are T cell receptor beta chains from one sample, sequenced in a study of blood T cells in healthy people across ages. TCRdb analysed the 5' RACE reads with MiXCR anew, one entry per CDR3 protein. In the table there are roughly 930,000 distinct CDR3 sequences, roughly 50% of which are singletons. The specimen sequenced was blood. The receptors here all came from a man in his thirties or forties in good health. CDR3s include the opening cysteine and the closing phenylalanine or tryptophan. D genes are given only for firm matches. Only some rows state a clone size, as once, few, many or a class for expanded clones.

cdr3_nt cdr3_aa j_call d_call v_call clone_size
TGTGCCAGCAGCTTAACTGAGGGATCCTACAATGAGCAGTTCTTC CASSLTEGSYNEQFF TRBJ2-1 . TRBV7-3 .
TGTGCCAGCAGTCCGCAAGCCAGGTACGAGCAGTACTTC CASSPQARYEQYF TRBJ2-7 . TRBV25-1 few
TGCAGCGTTGACTTAGGGAACTACGAGCAGTACTTC CSVDLGNYEQYF TRBJ2-7 . TRBV29-1 many
TGTGCCAGCTCACCACCGCCTGGTTCCCACGAGCAGTACTTC CASSPPPGSHEQYF TRBJ2-7 . TRBV18 .
TGTGCCAGCAGACCAACAGGGGGATGGGACGAGCAGTACTTC CASRPTGGWDEQYF TRBJ2-7 TRBD1 TRBV27 .
TGCGCCAGCAGCTCACCTGGAGCCCTCTCCTACGAGCAGTACTTC CASSSPGALSYEQYF TRBJ2-7 . TRBV5-1 .
TGCAGCGTTGACCCAGGGACGGAGCTCTACGAGCAGTACTTC CSVDPGTELYEQYF TRBJ2-7 . TRBV29-1 .
TGTGCCAGCAGTGAATTGGCAGGGTATAGCAATCAGCCCCAGCATTTT CASSELAGYSNQPQHF TRBJ1-5 . TRBV6-1 .
TGTGCCAGCAGTGAATCGATGGCTGGCTCCTACAATGAGCAGTTCTTC CASSESMAGSYNEQFF TRBJ2-1 . TRBV2 .
TGTGCCGCCAGTGGCAATGGACAGAAGTCCAACAATGAGCAGTTCTTC CAASGNGQKSNNEQFF TRBJ2-1 . TRBV24-1 .
TGTGCCTGGAGTGTTGGTCGGGGTCCCGGCTACACCTTC CAWSVGRGPGYTF TRBJ1-2 . TRBV30 .
TGCGCCAGCAGCCAAGTTGGCGGAGTAAAGAATCAGCCCCAGCATTTT CASSQVGGVKNQPQHF TRBJ1-5 . TRBV4-3 few
TGTGCCATCAGTGGAGAAATAAACACTGAAGCTTTCTTT CAISGEINTEAFF TRBJ1-1 . TRBV10-3 few
TGTGCCAGCAGGTCACTCGACAGCCCGAATGAGCAGTTCTTC CASRSLDSPNEQFF TRBJ2-1 . TRBV7-2 few
TGTGCCAGCAGCTTAGGGGACGGTCCTAACTATGGCTACACCTTC CASSLGDGPNYGYTF TRBJ1-2 . TRBV7-2 few
TGTGCCAGCAGTCAGCGGACAGGGGGCGTCACAGATACGCAGTATTTT CASSQRTGGVTDTQYF TRBJ2-3 TRBD1 TRBV6-5 .
TGTGCCAGCAGCGAGGGGGGGCGGTCAACCAAAAACATTCAGTACTTC CASSEGGRSTKNIQYF TRBJ2-4 . TRBV7-2 .
TGTGCCAGCAGCCGCCCTAGGGGTAACAATGAGCAGTACTTC CASSRPRGNNEQYF TRBJ2-5 . TRBV7-9 .
TGCAGTGCTAGACCCTTCGCCGACAGGGGAGTAACAGATACGCAGTATTTT CSARPFADRGVTDTQYF TRBJ2-3 TRBD1 TRBV20-1 .
TGCAGCGTTGGTATTGGGTCCGCTAACTATGGCTACACCTTC CSVGIGSANYGYTF TRBJ1-2 . TRBV29-1 few
TGTGCCGCGCGGAGGGACAGGGGGAATGAAAAACTGTTTTTT CAARRDRGNEKLFF TRBJ1-4 TRBD1 TRBV2 .
TGTGCCAGCAGATACTTCATGAACACCGGGGAGCTGTTTTTT CASRYFMNTGELFF TRBJ2-2 . TRBV6-5 few
TGTGCCAGCAGCCAAAGGCGGGGGGAAGTAGATACGCAGTATTTT CASSQRRGEVDTQYF TRBJ2-3 TRBD2 TRBV4-2 many
TGTGCCATCAGCCCGAAGTACGAGCAGTTCTTC CAISPKYEQFF TRBJ2-1 . TRBV10-3 few
TGCAGTGCTAGAGATGGGGCAGGGCCTTACGAGCAGTACTTC CSARDGAGPYEQYF TRBJ2-7 . TRBV20-1 .
TGTGCCAGCAGCTTATGGACAGGAAACTACGAGCAGTACTTC CASSLWTGNYEQYF TRBJ2-7 TRBD1 TRBV7-2 .
TGCAGCGTTGAGCATCAACTAGCCAAAAACATTCAGTACTTC CSVEHQLAKNIQYF TRBJ2-4 . TRBV29-1 .
TGTGCCAGCAGCTTTGAGTTGAGCACAGATACGCAGTATTTT CASSFELSTDTQYF TRBJ2-3 . TRBV7-9 .
TGCAGTGCTAGTTATCCGGGGGGCACAGATACGCAGTATTTT CSASYPGGTDTQYF TRBJ2-3 . TRBV20-1 few
TGTGCCAGCTCACCGGGGACAGGTAGAGAGACCCAGTACTTC CASSPGTGRETQYF TRBJ2-5 TRBD1 TRBV18 many
TGTGCCAGTAACGGACAGCCCTATAATTCACCCCTCCACTTT CASNGQPYNSPLHF TRBJ1-6 . TRBV19 many
TGTGCCAGCAGTCGGAGGACAGATACCTACGAGCAGTACTTC CASSRRTDTYEQYF TRBJ2-7 . TRBV6-2/TRBV6-3 few
TGTGCCAGCAGACAGGGGGTGAGCTCCTACGAGCAGTACTTC CASRQGVSSYEQYF TRBJ2-7 TRBD1 TRBV27 .
TGCAGTGCTAGAGGGTACGAGGGGATCTCCTACAATGAGCAGTTCTTC CSARGYEGISYNEQFF TRBJ2-1 . TRBV20-1 .
TGCGCCAGCAGCTTACCCCCCCGGGGGTCCTCCTACAATGAGCAGTTCTTC CASSLPPRGSSYNEQFF TRBJ2-1 . TRBV5-1 .
TGTGCCACCAGTGGGGGGACAGGGAATGAGCATGAGCAGTTCTTC CATSGGTGNEHEQFF TRBJ2-1 TRBD1 TRBV24-1 .
TGTGCCAGCAGTACGGTCGCAGGGAGTACAGATACGCAGTATTTT CASSTVAGSTDTQYF TRBJ2-3 . TRBV6-5 .
TGTGCCAGCAGATCCCGCTGGACCGGGGAGCTGTTTTTT CASRSRWTGELFF TRBJ2-2 . TRBV7-2 .
TGTGCCAGCACACCTGGGGGAGGCACTGAAGCTTTCTTT CASTPGGGTEAFF TRBJ1-1 . TRBV12-3/TRBV12-4 few
TGTGCCAGCAGTCCCCGGGGGGTCGAGCAGTACTTC CASSPRGVEQYF TRBJ2-7 TRBD2 TRBV6-5 .
TGTGCCAGCAGTTTACAGGGGGGCATTCAGTACTTC CASSLQGGIQYF TRBJ2-4 TRBD1 TRBV6-2/TRBV6-3 .
TGTGCCAGCAGCCGAGGGGGTACAGGGGCGGCCGGGGAGCTGTTTTTT CASSRGGTGAAGELFF TRBJ2-2 TRBD1 TRBV11-1 once
TGTGCCAGCAGCTTAGGACTAGCGGACCGCTACGAGCAGTACTTC CASSLGLADRYEQYF TRBJ2-7 TRBD2 TRBV7-2 many
TGTGCCAGCAGCATAGCAGGGAAAGGGGAGCTGTTTTTT CASSIAGKGELFF TRBJ2-2 . TRBV7-9 .
TGTGCCAGCAGCTTAGGGTCTGGGCCCCAGCATTTT CASSLGSGPQHF TRBJ1-5 . TRBV7-2 .
TGCAGTGCTAGAGATAGGGGGCGATCGGAAAAACTGTTTTTT CSARDRGRSEKLFF TRBJ1-4 TRBD1 TRBV20-1 .
TGCAGTGCCCCCCGTCGGGGAGACAATGAGCAGTTCTTC CSAPRRGDNEQFF TRBJ2-1 . TRBV20-1 .
TGTGCCAGCAGCTTAGGGCAGGACAGGGACCTTTGGGATGAGCAGTTCTTC CASSLGQDRDLWDEQFF TRBJ2-1 TRBD1 TRBV11-1 .
TGTGCCAGCAGCCAAGCGCTAGCGGGGGGGCCTGGGTACGAGCAGTACTTC CASSQALAGGPGYEQYF TRBJ2-7 TRBD2 TRBV4-2 .
TGCAGTGCTAGAGATCCAGGCGGGGGGGCCGGCTACAATGAGCAGTACTTC CSARDPGGGAGYNEQYF TRBJ2-7 TRBD2 TRBV20-1 .
TGTGCCAGCAGTTACGCCGCACAAACTAGTAGCACAGATACGCAGTATTTT CASSYAAQTSSTDTQYF TRBJ2-3 . TRBV6-2/TRBV6-3 few
TGTGCCTGGGATAGCGGGGGACTATACAATGAGCAGTTCTTC CAWDSGGLYNEQFF TRBJ2-1 TRBD2 TRBV30 once
TGTGCCAGCAGCTCCCTAGGATGGGTGTATTTT CASSSLGWVYF TRBJ2-3 . TRBV7-2 .
TGTGCCAGCAGCCAAGAAGGGGGGAACCTTTACAATGAGCAGTTCTTC CASSQEGGNLYNEQFF TRBJ2-1 . TRBV4-2 .
TGTGCCAGCAGCCAAGGAACGTACTCCTACGAGCAGTACTTC CASSQGTYSYEQYF TRBJ2-7 . TRBV4-2 .